This TCR beta chain was found in a study of blood T cell repertoires in COVID-19 (dated by TCRdb to 2018 to 2020). With respect to the entire study: The collaborator samples originated in the United States, Italy and Spain and spanned the acute and convalescent phases of COVID-19. The material from the prospective study consisted of cDNA or gDNA derived from T cells, B-cell-depleted T cells, or PBMCs. Deeply sampled blood TCRbeta repertoires from subjects exposed to, actively infected with, or recovered from COVID-19 were included in the dataset. A freely available public database, intended as a resource for researchers studying the immune response to SARS-CoV-2, is where the repertoires were released. Samples were obtained from the ongoing ImmuneRACE study (first 160 participants) and from over 1,000 subjects provided by 6 global collaborators. Nearly every sample came with metadata listing a de-identified subject ID, COVID-19 status, age in years and sex. Where available, HLA class I and class II types were obtained from metadata supplied by the sample provider rather than from assay-based typing. What the research found in general, with its limitations: The quantity of clinical and demographic metadata differed by source and by participant and was supplied without curation.

TCRbeta CDR3 regions were amplified from genomic DNA by means of the immunoSEQ Assay, a bias-controlled multiplex PCR. For the original study's pipeline: The number of nucleated cells in each sample was estimated from the amplification of reference gene primers within the assay. To quantify the absolute abundance of each unique TCRbeta CDR3 rearrangement, sequence reads were collapsed and filtered. For each sample, productive Simpson clonality was calculated as the square root of Simpson's diversity index across productive rearrangements. As stored in TCRdb, this immuneACCESS dataset retains in-frame rearrangements with V and J assigned. A fraction of the clones does not appear; measured against another copy, unresolved V genes explain less than half of the discrepancy, and the remainder lacks a known reason. Clone size and the V and J calls come from that table; the DNA yielded D and trimming. The sample table holds roughly 330,000 clones, of which about 87% were seen once. Roughly 9.9% of the sample rests with the top ten.

CDR1 SQVTM and CDR2 ANQGSEA were looked up in the germline V gene. Trimmed from V: 6 bases; trimmed from J: 4 bases; junction bases lacking a gene match: 13. The CDR3 goes from the cysteine to the phenylalanine over 15 residues. The CDR3 DNA has 45 bases and is translated from base 1. In Seattle, one collaborating source enrolled patients while the infection was active and tracked those patients longitudinally over the course of disease. The collaborating institutions used their own protocols to collect whole blood in K2EDTA tubes. For TCRbeta analysis, collaborators shipped samples as frozen whole blood, isolated PBMCs, or DNA extracted from either of those sample types. A remark on this clone: Its specific antigen is unknown. No clone much larger than this one lies a single base away; base qualities are absent.

What was sequenced was peripheral blood. The TCR originated in a man aged 25 to 40 with COVID-19, enrolled during active disease. The rearrangement joined TRBV29-1 to TRBJ1-1; 8 central bases correspond to TRBD1. This receptor carries the CDR3 CSVATVDRGSTEAFF. The DNA is as follows: TGCAGCGTCGCTACCGTAGACAGGGGTAGCACTGAAGCTTTCTTT. Outside the CDR3, residues come from the reference TRBV29-1 and TRBJ1-1 proteins, so the full variable domain is: SAVISQKPSRDICQRGTSLTIQCQVDSQVTMMFWYRQQPGQSLTLIATANQGSEATYESGFVIDKFPISRPNLTFSTLTVSNMSPEDSSIYLCSVATVDRGSTEAFFGQGTRLTVV.